Given below is one TCR beta chain in context. Its antigen target is currently unknown. One base away there is no much larger clone; base qualities are not given. The sample belongs to a study of technical replicates of blood from a handful of donors (dated by TCRdb to about 2017). Receptor amplification or capture employed the immunoSEQ multiplex PCR assay. As stored in TCRdb, this immuneACCESS dataset retains in-frame rearrangements with V and J assigned. A fraction of the clones does not appear; measured against another copy, unresolved V genes explain less than half of the discrepancy, and the remainder lacks a known reason. Counted in this sample were more than 65,000 clones; roughly 90% of them appeared once. The ten largest account for roughly 0.41% of the sample. The TCR sequence derives from a human donor in good health. Sequencing was done on a sample of T cells isolated from PBMCs.

Read as DNA, the sequence is TGTGCCTGGAGTGTAGATAGCGATCAGGAGCAGTTCTTC. Translated, it gives CAWSVDSDQEQFF. Here the chain combines TRBV30 and TRBJ2-1; a tentative D call is TRBD2 (5 bases match). Spanning cysteine to phenylalanine, the CDR3 consists of 13 amino acids. Only the CDR3 DNA stays, 39 bases, in frame from base 1. CDR1 and CDR2 are drawn from the germline V gene (reference sequence): GTSNPN, SVGIG. Cut back by 0 bases and 10 bases, the V and J ends lie 13 bases apart.